Below, one T cell receptor beta chain is given with its context. Per the original data handling: Using reference gene primer amplification, nucleated cell counts were estimated. This table comes from immunoSEQ multiplex PCR, and its TCRdb copy is limited to in-frame clones, with some not included. V, J and clone size reflect that table, while D and trimming were determined from the DNA. The repertoire holds 120,000 to 150,000 clones, around 84% seen once, with 7.5% to 8.5% in the top ten. This sample is drawn from a study of blood T cell repertoires in COVID-19. Looking at the study overall: Samples came from the United States, Italy and Spain, spanning acute and convalescent COVID-19. PBMCs, B-cell-depleted T cells, or T cells provided the cDNA or gDNA that made up the material.

The germline gives CDR1 SGHNT, CDR2 YENEEA. V gave up 5 bases and J gave up 4 bases; unmatched junction bases: 4. The CDR3 has 13 residues. The source is a woman aged 60-70 years with acute or convalescent COVID-19. V is TRBV11-3 and J is TRBJ1-2; TRBD1 agrees at 7 bases. Sequencing used peripheral blood. CDR3 nucleotides: TGTGCCAGCAGCCCGGGACAGTCCTATGGCTACACCTTC. Protein: CASSPGQSYGYTF. Full variable domain (missing parts from reference TRBV11-3 and TRBJ1-2): EAGVVQSPRYKIIEKKQPVAFWCNPISGHNTLYWYLQNLGQGPELLIRYENEEAVDDSQLPKDRFSAERLKGVDSTLKIQPAELGDSAVYLCASSPGQSYGYTFGSGTRLTVV.